A selection of T cell receptor beta chains follows, all from one sample in a study of blood T cell repertoires in COVID-19. Data came from immunoSEQ multiplex PCR; TCRdb stores just in-frame clones and leaves some out. Of around 130,000 clones in the sample, 70% to 80% were seen once. The sequenced sample consisted of peripheral blood. The receptors were sampled from a human donor in a cohort sampled during active COVID-19. CDR3s leave out the opening cysteine and the closing phenylalanine or tryptophan. Rows may omit the clone size; those that give it use once, few, many or a size class.

clone_size,v_call,j_call,cdr3_aa
.,TRBV19,TRBJ2-1,ASTLTSGGAYEQF
.,TRBV7-9,TRBJ1-1,ASSPRRQVLMNTEAF
.,TRBV27,TRBJ2-3,ASSLSFGSGVWSTDTQY
.,TRBV4-1,TRBJ2-3,ASRNPLAGGNRLSTDTQY
.,TRBV27,TRBJ2-2,ASSDRGNTGELF
.,TRBV5-5,TRBJ2-2,ASSLAPAGADSNTGELF
few,TRBV7-8,TRBJ2-7,ASSRSGGGSASYEQY
.,TRBV19,TRBJ2-2,ASKGGRGRTGELF
.,TRBV7-9,TRBJ1-4,ASSLAAGADEKLF
.,TRBV5-4,TRBJ1-2,ASSTGTGEYGYT
.,TRBV2,TRBJ1-5,ASSEGGQPQH
.,TRBV2,TRBJ2-5,ASKASGSRGETQY
.,TRBV5-6,TRBJ2-3,ASSSGGPSTDTQY
.,TRBV5-4,TRBJ2-2,ASSLIAGEEGELF
once,TRBV9,TRBJ2-5,ASSARDQTGGTQY
.,TRBV10-1,TRBJ2-2,ASRWGQTGELF
.,TRBV20-1,TRBJ2-3,SAGGAGTQY
.,TRBV19,TRBJ2-1,ASSISGGGHGNEQF
.,TRBV20-1,TRBJ1-2,SASGQGQGLMNYGYT
.,TRBV5-1,TRBJ2-7,ASSRGQNPPYEQY
.,TRBV7-2,TRBJ1-4,ASSSYYRTGGTNEKLF
.,TRBV20-1,TRBJ2-2,SASGGRRGWNTGELF
.,TRBV19,TRBJ1-3,ASSHRVLSSGNTIY
.,TRBV9,TRBJ2-3,ASSVGLAGVTDTQY
.,TRBV5-4,TRBJ1-1,ASSGTRVNTEAF
.,TRBV5-1,TRBJ1-1,ASSPGTANTEAF
.,TRBV11-3,TRBJ2-1,ASSFTGNEQF
.,TRBV19,TRBJ1-5,ASRGVRAGVWEPQH
.,TRBV28,TRBJ1-1,ASTLNRKAF
few,TRBV19,TRBJ1-1,ASSIGQGNTEAF
.,TRBV5-1,TRBJ2-7,ASSLHPDRGSYEQY
.,TRBV5-5,TRBJ1-5,ASSLGQGEDQPQH